The rows below give T cell receptor beta chains drawn from one sample of a study of blood T cell repertoires in COVID-19. Method: immunoSEQ multiplex PCR; TCRdb's copy keeps in-frame clones and lacks some. The sample consists of under 250,000 clones, 75% to 85% of them appearing once. Specimen: peripheral blood. The receptors were gathered from a woman aged 70-85 years with COVID-19, enrolled during active disease. Both conserved end residues are part of each CDR3. A D gene is named only where the DNA matches it firmly. Size values are once, few and many counts, or a class for expanded clones, and some rows have none.

D,J,size,V,DNA,CDR3
-,TRBJ2-1,-,TRBV6-2/TRBV6-3,TGTGCCAGCAGTACCCGCCTAGAATCCAATGAGCAGTTCTTC,CASSTRLESNEQFF
TRBD1,TRBJ1-2,-,TRBV7-8,TGTGCCAGCAGCCCGATGGGGACAGACCAGGCTAACTATGGCTACACCTTC,CASSPMGTDQANYGYTF
TRBD1,TRBJ1-1,-,TRBV3-1/TRBV3-2,TGTGCCAGCAGCCTTCGGACAGGGGATGAAGCTTTCTTT,CASSLRTGDEAFF
TRBD1,TRBJ2-7,-,TRBV5-3,TGTGCCAGAAGCCACGCCGTTAGGACAGGGGGTTACGAGCAGTACTTC,CARSHAVRTGGYEQYF
TRBD1,TRBJ2-1,few,TRBV7-3,TGTGCCAGCAGCTTAGGGTCAGGGGGTTACAATGAGCAGTTCTTC,CASSLGSGGYNEQFF
-,TRBJ2-1,-,TRBV6-6,TGTGCCAGCAGTTATCGCGACAGGGAGGACTCTGAGCAGTTCTTC,CASSYRDREDSEQFF
TRBD1,TRBJ2-2,-,TRBV19,TGTGCCAGTAGTATAGTGCAGGGGGACACCGGGGAGCTGTTTTTT,CASSIVQGDTGELFF
TRBD2,TRBJ2-1,once,TRBV7-9,TGTGCCAGCAGCCCCCGACTAGCGGGAGCATACAATGAGCAGTTCTTC,CASSPRLAGAYNEQFF
TRBD1,TRBJ2-5,-,TRBV11-1,TGTGCCAGCAGCGACAGGGGGCGGATTCAGACCCAGTACTTC,CASSDRGRIQTQYF
TRBD1,TRBJ1-1,-,TRBV6-2/TRBV6-3,TGTGCCAGCAGTTTGGACAGGGGGCGAACTGAAGCTTTCTTT,CASSLDRGRTEAFF
-,TRBJ2-4,once,TRBV4-3,TGCGCCAGCAGCCAAGGGTCAACGGGGGCCAAAAACATTCAGTACTTC,CASSQGSTGAKNIQYF
-,TRBJ2-1,-,TRBV24-1,TGTGCCACCAGTGATGGTGAGACTGCTATAAGGTCCAATGAGCAGTTCTTC,CATSDGETAIRSNEQFF
-,TRBJ1-5,-,TRBV21-1,TGTGCCAGCAGCTATCCCAATCAGCCCCAGCATTTT,CASSYPNQPQHF
-,TRBJ2-3,-,TRBV7-9,TGTGCCAGCAGCTCCCAGGGGCGGAACACAGATACGCAGTATTTT,CASSSQGRNTDTQYF
TRBD1,TRBJ1-6,-,TRBV4-1,TGCGCCAGCAGCCAGAGAGACAGGGATAATTCACCCCTCCACTTT,CASSQRDRDNSPLHF
TRBD1,TRBJ2-3,-,TRBV12-3/TRBV12-4,TGTGCCAGCGGCAGGACAGGGTGGGATACGCAGTATTTT,CASGRTGWDTQYF
-,TRBJ1-2,-,TRBV6-6,TGTGCCAGCGTCAGCGGCCAGGCGATCTATGGCTACACCTTC,CASVSGQAIYGYTF
TRBD2,TRBJ2-1,-,TRBV7-9,TGTGCCAGCAGTCTGCTAGCGGGGTTTGATGAGCAGTTCTTC,CASSLLAGFDEQFF
-,TRBJ1-6,-,TRBV7-2,TGTGCCAGCAGCCCGTTGCGAAGCTCCTATAATTCACCCCTCCACTTT,CASSPLRSSYNSPLHF
TRBD1,TRBJ1-1,-,TRBV13,TGTGCCAGCAGCTTAGATGGGACAGGGGGCACTGAAGCTTTCTTT,CASSLDGTGGTEAFF
TRBD1,TRBJ1-1,-,TRBV18,TGTGCCAGCTCGCCCGGGGCCGTGGGGACAGCGAACACTGAAGCTTTCTTT,CASSPGAVGTANTEAFF
TRBD1,TRBJ2-7,-,TRBV7-3,TGTGCCAGCAGCCCTCAGACAGGGAGCGAGCAGTACTTC,CASSPQTGSEQYF
TRBD2,TRBJ2-7,-,TRBV27,TGTGCCAGCAGTTTAATAGGGACTACCTACGAGCAGTACTTC,CASSLIGTTYEQYF
TRBD1,TRBJ1-3,-,TRBV2,TGTGCCAGCAGAGACAGGGGAACTGGAAACACCATATATTTT,CASRDRGTGNTIYF
-,TRBJ1-5,-,TRBV6-2/TRBV6-3,TGTGCCAGCAGCGCAACAGGGAGCCAGCCCCAGCATTTT,CASSATGSQPQHF
-,TRBJ1-5,-,TRBV19,TGTGCCAGTAGTATGAACGGGTACAGCAATCAGCCCCAGCATTTT,CASSMNGYSNQPQHF
-,TRBJ1-4,-,TRBV4-1,TGCGCCAGCAGCCAAGCCGAGGGTTTAATGAAAAAGATGTTTTTT,CASSQAEGLMKKMFF